This TCR beta chain was profiled in a study of T-cell reconstitution after alpha-beta-depleted transplantation in children. Unique molecular identifiers were built into the TCRbeta library. Using its own MiXCR run on the PCR reads, TCRdb lists one record per CDR3 protein. Found here are 500,000 to 650,000 distinct CDR3 sequences, about an eighth of them singletons; the top ten hold approximately 2.1%. This clonotype was seen at least ten times. Its antigen is not identified. The CDR3 is 13 amino acids. V was clipped by 4 bases and J by 1 base, with 10 bases between them. Looked up from germline, CDR1 is SQVTM and CDR2 is ANQGSEA. Findings and limits, study-wide: At the one-year point after transplant, T-cell counts and TCRbeta diversity were found to come mostly from T cells that had been newly produced.

The receptor comes from a male patient under 18 who had a stem cell transplant for acute myeloid leukemia, so the T cells may come from the graft donor. The rearrangement uses TRBV29-1 and TRBJ2-5; either TRBD1 or TRBD2 may supply D (5 bases each). This specimen consisted of PBMCs, mostly from graft donor cells, obtained 360 days after TCRalphabeta/CD19-depleted stem cell transplant. Here the CDR3 reads CSVARGSQETQYF. DNA for the CDR3: TGCAGCGTTGCGAGGGGATCCCAAGAGACCCAGTACTTC. Looking up the rest from reference TRBV29-1 and TRBJ2-5 gives the full variable domain: SAVISQKPSRDICQRGTSLTIQCQVDSQVTMMFWYRQQPGQSLTLIATANQGSEATYESGFVIDKFPISRPNLTFSTLTVSNMSPEDSSIYLCSVARGSQETQYFGPGTRLLVL.